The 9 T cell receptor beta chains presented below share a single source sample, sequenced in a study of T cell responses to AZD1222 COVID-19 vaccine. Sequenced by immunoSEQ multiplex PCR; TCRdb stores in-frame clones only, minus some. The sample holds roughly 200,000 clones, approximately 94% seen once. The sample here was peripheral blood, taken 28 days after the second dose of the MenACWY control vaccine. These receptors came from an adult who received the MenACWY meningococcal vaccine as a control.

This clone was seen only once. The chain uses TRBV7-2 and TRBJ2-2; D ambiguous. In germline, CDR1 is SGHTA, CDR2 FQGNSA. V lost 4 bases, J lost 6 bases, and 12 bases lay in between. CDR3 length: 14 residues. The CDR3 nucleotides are TGTGCCAGCAGCTCGGAAATCCGAGCCGGGGAGCTGTTTTTT. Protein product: CASSSEIRAGELFF.

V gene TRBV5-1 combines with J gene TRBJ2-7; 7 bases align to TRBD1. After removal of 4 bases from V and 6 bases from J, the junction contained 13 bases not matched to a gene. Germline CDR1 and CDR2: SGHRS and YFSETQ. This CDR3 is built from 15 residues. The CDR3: CASSKKETGIFEQYF. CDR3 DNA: TGCGCCAGCAGCAAGAAGGAGACAGGGATATTCGAGCAGTACTTC.

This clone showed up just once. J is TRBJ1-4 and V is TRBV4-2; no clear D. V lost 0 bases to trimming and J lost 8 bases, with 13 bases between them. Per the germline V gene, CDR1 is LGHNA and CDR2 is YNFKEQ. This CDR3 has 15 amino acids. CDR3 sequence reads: CASSQDWNQREKLFF. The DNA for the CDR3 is TGTGCCAGCAGCCAAGACTGGAATCAGAGGGAAAAACTGTTTTTT.

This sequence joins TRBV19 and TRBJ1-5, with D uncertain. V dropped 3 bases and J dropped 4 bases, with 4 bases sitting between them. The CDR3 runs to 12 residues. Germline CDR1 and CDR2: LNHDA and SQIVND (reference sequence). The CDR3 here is CASSMLNQPQHF. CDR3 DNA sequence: TGTGCCAGTAGTATGCTTAATCAGCCCCAGCATTTT.

This CDR3 is CASSLGTVGEAFF. The CDR3 bases are TGTGCCAGCAGTCTCGGGACAGTGGGTGAAGCTTTCTTT. The genes are TRBV6-5 and TRBJ1-1; 7 bases fit TRBD1. The ends lost 5 bases at V and 7 bases at J; junction bases unmatched: 7. CDR1 is MNHEY, CDR2 SVGAGI, per germline. The CDR3 has 13 residues.

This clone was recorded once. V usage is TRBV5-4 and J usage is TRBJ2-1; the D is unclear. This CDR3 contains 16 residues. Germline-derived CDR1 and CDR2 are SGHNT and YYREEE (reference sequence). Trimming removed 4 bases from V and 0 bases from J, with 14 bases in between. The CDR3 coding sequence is TGTGCCAGCAGCATCCCGCCTTTGAGCTCCTACAATGAGCAGTTCTTC. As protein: CASSIPPLSSYNEQFF.

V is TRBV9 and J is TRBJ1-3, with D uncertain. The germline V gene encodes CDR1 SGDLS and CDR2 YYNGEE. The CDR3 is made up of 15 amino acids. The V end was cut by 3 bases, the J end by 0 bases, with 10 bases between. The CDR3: CASSADGSSGNTIYF. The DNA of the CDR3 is TGTGCCAGCAGCGCTGACGGGAGCTCTGGAAACACCATATATTTT.

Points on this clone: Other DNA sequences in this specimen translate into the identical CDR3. CDR3 bases: TGCGCCAGCTCCCGGACAGGCGATAGCAATCAGCCCCAGCATTTT. Translation: CASSRTGDSNQPQHF. The rearrangement joins TRBV5-1 to TRBJ1-5; TRBD1 matches at 7 bases. The germline V gene has CDR1 SGHRS and CDR2 YFSETQ. The J segment lost 0 bases and the V segment lost 7 bases, leaving 7 bases of the junction unmatched. This CDR3 region has 15 residues.

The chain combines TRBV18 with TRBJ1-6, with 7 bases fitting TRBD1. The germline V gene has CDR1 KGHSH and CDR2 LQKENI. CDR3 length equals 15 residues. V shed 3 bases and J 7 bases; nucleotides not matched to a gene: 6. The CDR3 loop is CASSPLQGTNSPLHF. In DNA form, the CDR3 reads TGTGCCAGCTCACCCCTACAGGGGACCAATTCACCCCTCCACTTT.